A single sample is the source of the 10 T cell receptor beta chains below, sequenced in a study of molecular identifiers for immune sequencing clone quantification. One entry per CDR3 protein, called by TCRdb with MiXCR from the PCR reads. The table includes roughly 90,000 distinct CDR3 sequences, around 17% detected once. The sequencing input was naive CD8+ T cells from blood, with Jurkat cell RNA spiked in. The subset denotes: FACS-sorted CD8+CD4-CCR7+CD45RA+ naive T cells. The receptors stem from a human donor in good health. Some libraries in this study had Jurkat cell RNA spiked in.

This clonotype was counted many times. This chain uses TRBV9 with TRBJ2-2; TRBD2 aligns across 11 bases. This CDR3 is built from 15 residues. The J segment lost 7 bases and the V segment lost 3 bases, leaving 5 bases of the junction unmatched. The germline V gene encodes CDR1 SGDLS and CDR2 YYNGEE. CDR3 residues: CASSELAGDSGELFF. CDR3 in DNA: TGTGCCAGCAGCGAACTAGCGGGAGATAGCGGGGAGCTGTTTTTT.

Turning to this clonotype: A read error may be the cause here, since a much bigger clone is one base away. The chain uses TRBV19 and TRBJ2-1, with 8 nucleotides matching TRBD2. The germline CDR1 and CDR2 sequences are LNHDA and SQIVND (reference sequence). This CDR3 is 16 amino acids long. The CDR3 is CACSISSGGLYNEQFF. The DNA for the CDR3 is TGTGCCTGTAGTATATCCAGCGGGGGCCTCTACAATGAGCAGTTCTTC.

This clonotype has at least ten counts. This sequence joins TRBV15 and TRBJ2-3; 12 positions match TRBD2. The V segment lost 3 bases and the J segment 4 bases; nucleotides outside the gene matches: 5. Germline lookup yields CDR1 LNHNV and CDR2 YYDKDF (reference sequence). This CDR3 has 16 amino acids. CDR3 bases: TGTGCCACCAGCAGCGTGACTAGCGGGAGACCAGATACGCAGTATTTT. This sequence encodes CATSSVTSGRPDTQYF.

This clonotype was counted at least ten times. J is TRBJ2-5 and V is TRBV6-1; perhaps TRBD1 as D (5 bases). Trimming pared 6 bases from V and 3 bases from J, leaving 5 bases between. The CDR3 spans 11 residues. Germline CDR1 and CDR2: MNHNS and SASEGT. CDR3: CASRGEETQYF. The CDR3 DNA sequence: TGTGCCAGCAGAGGGGAAGAGACCCAGTACTTC.

This clonotype has a count of ten or more. CDR3: CASSQDTGASTDTQYF. CDR3 in DNA: TGCGCCAGCAGCCAAGATACGGGGGCTAGCACAGATACGCAGTATTTT. The chain is built from TRBV4-3 and TRBJ2-3; D tentatively fits TRBD1 or TRBD2 (6 bases each). Trimming left V 0 bases short and J 0 bases short, with 10 bases between. CDR1 and CDR2 from the germline V gene are LGHNA and YSLEER. The length of the CDR3 is 16 residues.

This clonotype occurred many times. This rearrangement joins TRBV7-3 to TRBJ2-5, with D maybe TRBD2 (5 bases). V was trimmed by 2 bases and J by 4 bases, leaving 14 bases between them. The CDR3 sequence is 15 residues long. CDR1 SGHTA and CDR2 FQGTGA come from the germline V gene. The CDR3 nucleotides are TGTGCCAGCAGCTTAGGCAGGTCTCGGGGAGAGACCCAGTACTTC. Translated, it gives CASSLGRSRGETQYF.

This clonotype was recorded many times. The chain has TRBV6-2 or TRBV6-3 and TRBJ2-3; 8 nucleotides agree with TRBD2. The V gene end was trimmed by 6 bases and the J gene end by 7 bases; junction bases not matched to a gene: 18. Germline V gene lookup returns CDR1 MNHEY and CDR2 SVGEGT. The CDR3 sequence is 17 residues long. The CDR3 protein is CASSPFGLAGARYTQYF. CDR3 in DNA: TGTGCCAGCAGCCCGTTTGGGCTAGCGGGTGCCCGTTATACGCAGTATTTT.

In this sample, this clonotype turned up many times. The chain has TRBV4-3 and TRBJ2-7, with D perhaps matching TRBD1 (6 bases). The germline V gene has CDR1 LGHNA and CDR2 YSLEER. V lost 2 bases to trimming and J lost 1 base, with 9 bases between them. CDR3 size: 14 residues. Here the CDR3 DNA reads TGCGCCAGCAGCCAAACTACAGGGTCCTACGAGCAGTACTTC. Encoded protein: CASSQTTGSYEQYF.

This clonotype was seen at least ten times. The chain combines TRBV7-2 with TRBJ2-7; D is possibly TRBD2 (6 bases). Trimming shortened V by 5 bases and J by 6 bases, and 20 bases separated the two germline ends. This CDR3 region has 15 residues. Germline V CDR1 and CDR2: SGHTA, FQGNSA. CDR3 coding DNA: TGTGCCAGCAGCGCGACTGGAGGGAACCTCGGCGAGCAGTACTTC. It codes for CASSATGGNLGEQYF.

At least ten counts were recorded for this clonotype. The chain has TRBV7-6 and TRBJ2-3; D is possibly TRBD1 (5 bases). Trimming removed 1 base from V and 0 bases from J, with 14 bases in between. The CDR3 runs to 17 residues. Germline V CDR1 and CDR2: SGHVS, FNYEAQ. The CDR3: CASSLVYTGSSTDTQYF. The DNA of the CDR3 is TGTGCCAGCAGCTTAGTGTATACAGGATCTAGCACAGATACGCAGTATTTT.